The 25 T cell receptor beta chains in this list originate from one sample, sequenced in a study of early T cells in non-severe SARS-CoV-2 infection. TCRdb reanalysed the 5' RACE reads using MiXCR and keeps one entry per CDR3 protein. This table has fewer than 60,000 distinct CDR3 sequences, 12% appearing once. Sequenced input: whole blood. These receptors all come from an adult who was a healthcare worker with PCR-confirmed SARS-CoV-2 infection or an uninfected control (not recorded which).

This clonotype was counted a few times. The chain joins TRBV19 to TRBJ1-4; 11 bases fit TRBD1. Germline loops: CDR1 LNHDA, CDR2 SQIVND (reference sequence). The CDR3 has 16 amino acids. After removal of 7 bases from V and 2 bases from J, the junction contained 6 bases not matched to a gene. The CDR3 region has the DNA TGTGCCAGTATGGACAGGGGGCGAGTGACTAATGAAAAACTGTTTTTT. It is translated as CASMDRGRVTNEKLFF.

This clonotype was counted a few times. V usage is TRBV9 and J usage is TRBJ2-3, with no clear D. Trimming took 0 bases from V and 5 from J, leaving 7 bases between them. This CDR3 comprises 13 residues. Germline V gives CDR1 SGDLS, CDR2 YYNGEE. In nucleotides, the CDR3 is TGTGCCAGCAGCGTAGGGGCAGAAGATACGCAGTATTTT. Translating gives CASSVGAEDTQYF.

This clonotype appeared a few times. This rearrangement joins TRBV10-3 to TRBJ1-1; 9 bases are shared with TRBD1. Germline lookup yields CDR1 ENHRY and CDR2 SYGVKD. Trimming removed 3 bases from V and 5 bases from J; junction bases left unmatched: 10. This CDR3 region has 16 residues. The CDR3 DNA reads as TGTGCCATCAGTGATTTCCCGGGACAGGGTCAAACTGAAGCTTTCTTT. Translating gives CAISDFPGQGQTEAFF.

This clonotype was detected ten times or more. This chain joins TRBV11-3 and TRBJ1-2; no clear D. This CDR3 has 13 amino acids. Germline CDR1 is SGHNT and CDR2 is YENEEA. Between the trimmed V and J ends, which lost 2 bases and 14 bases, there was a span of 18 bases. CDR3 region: CASSLTGGPPITF. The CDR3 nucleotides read TGTGCCAGCAGCTTAACTGGAGGCCCGCCCATTACCTTC.

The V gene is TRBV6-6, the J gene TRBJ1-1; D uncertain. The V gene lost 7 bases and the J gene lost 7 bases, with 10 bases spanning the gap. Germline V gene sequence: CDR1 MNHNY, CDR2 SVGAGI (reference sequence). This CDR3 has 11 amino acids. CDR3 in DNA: TGTGCCAGCACCTGGACGGATGAAGCTTTCTTT. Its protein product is CASTWTDEAFF.

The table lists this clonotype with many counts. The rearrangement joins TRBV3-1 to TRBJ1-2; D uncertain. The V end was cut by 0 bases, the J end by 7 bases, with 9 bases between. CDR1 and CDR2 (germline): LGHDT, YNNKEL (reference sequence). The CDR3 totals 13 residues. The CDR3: CASSQDPNSGYTF. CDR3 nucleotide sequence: TGTGCCAGCAGCCAAGACCCGAATAGTGGCTACACCTTC.

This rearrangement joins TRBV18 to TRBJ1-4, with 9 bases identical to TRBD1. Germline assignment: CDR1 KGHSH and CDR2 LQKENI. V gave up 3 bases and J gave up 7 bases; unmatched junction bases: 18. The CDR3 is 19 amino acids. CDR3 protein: CASSPAPHVRDREGEKLFF. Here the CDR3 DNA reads TGTGCCAGCTCACCCGCCCCTCACGTCCGGGACAGGGAAGGTGAAAAACTGTTTTTT.

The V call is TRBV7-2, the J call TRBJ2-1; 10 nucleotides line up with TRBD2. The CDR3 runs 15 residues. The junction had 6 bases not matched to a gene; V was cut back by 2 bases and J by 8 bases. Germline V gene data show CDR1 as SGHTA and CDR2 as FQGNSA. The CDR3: CASSLTSGISDEQFF. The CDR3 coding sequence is TGTGCCAGCAGCTTAACTAGCGGGATCAGCGATGAGCAGTTCTTC. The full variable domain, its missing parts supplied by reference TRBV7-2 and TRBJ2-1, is GAGVSQSPSNKVTEKGKDVELRCDPISGHTALYWYRQSLGQGLEFLIYFQGNSAPDKSGLPSDRFSAERTGGSVSTLTIQRTQQEDSAVYLCASSLTSGISDEQFFGPGTRLTVL.

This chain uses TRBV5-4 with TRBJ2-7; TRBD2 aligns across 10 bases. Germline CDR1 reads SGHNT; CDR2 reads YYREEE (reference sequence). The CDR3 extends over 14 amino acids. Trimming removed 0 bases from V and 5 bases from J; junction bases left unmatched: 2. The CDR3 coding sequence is TGTGCCAGCAGCTTGGTGCTAGCGGGAGACGAGCAGTACTTC. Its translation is CASSLVLAGDEQYF. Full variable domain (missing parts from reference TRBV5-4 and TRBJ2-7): ETGVTQSPTHLIKTRGQQVTLRCSSQSGHNTVSWYQQALGQGPQFIFQYYREEENGRGNFPPRFSGLQFPNYSSELNVNALELDDSALYLCASSLVLAGDEQYFGPGTRLTVT.

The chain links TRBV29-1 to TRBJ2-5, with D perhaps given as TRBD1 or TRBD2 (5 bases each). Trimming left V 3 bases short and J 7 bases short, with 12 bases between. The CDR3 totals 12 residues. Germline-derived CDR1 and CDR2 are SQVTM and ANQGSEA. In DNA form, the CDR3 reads TGCAGCGTTGAGGGGACCCCAGGGACCCAGTACTTC. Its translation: CSVEGTPGTQYF.

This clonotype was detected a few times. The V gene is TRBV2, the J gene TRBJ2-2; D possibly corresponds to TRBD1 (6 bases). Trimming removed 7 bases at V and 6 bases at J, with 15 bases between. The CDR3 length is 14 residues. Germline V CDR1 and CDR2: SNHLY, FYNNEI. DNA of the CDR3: TGTGCCAGCAAGGGGACACAGGTCGCCGGGGAGCTGTTTTTT. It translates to CASKGTQVAGELFF.

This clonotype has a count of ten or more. CDR3 DNA: TGCGCCAGCAGCCGGGGACTTATCACAGATACGCAGTATTTT. Translating it yields CASSRGLITDTQYF. This rearrangement joins TRBV4-1 to TRBJ2-3, with a possible D match to TRBD2 (6 bases). V lost 4 bases, J lost 2 bases, and 10 bases lay in between. In germline, CDR1 is MGHRA, CDR2 YSYEKL. The CDR3 loop spans 14 amino acids.

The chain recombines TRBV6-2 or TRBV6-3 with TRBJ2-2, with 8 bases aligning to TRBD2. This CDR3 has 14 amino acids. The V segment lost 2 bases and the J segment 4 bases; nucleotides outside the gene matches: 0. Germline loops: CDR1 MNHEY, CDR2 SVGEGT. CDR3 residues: CASSYAGGTGELFF. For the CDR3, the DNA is TGTGCCAGCAGTTACGCGGGAGGCACCGGGGAGCTGTTTTTT.

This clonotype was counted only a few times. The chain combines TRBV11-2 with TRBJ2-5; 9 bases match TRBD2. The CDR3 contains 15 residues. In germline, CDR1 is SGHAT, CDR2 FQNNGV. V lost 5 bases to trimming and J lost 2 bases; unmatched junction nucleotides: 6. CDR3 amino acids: CASSPNAGGQETQYF. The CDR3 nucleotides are TGTGCCAGCAGCCCTAATGCGGGGGGGCAAGAGACCCAGTACTTC.

CDR3 in amino acids: CSVEDPGQGSSYEQYF. The CDR3 DNA sequence: TGCAGCGTTGAAGATCCGGGACAGGGCAGCTCCTACGAGCAGTACTTC. The chain is built from TRBV29-1 and TRBJ2-7, with 9 bases lining up with TRBD1. The CDR3 is 16 residues long. V shed 0 bases and J 0 bases; nucleotides not matched to a gene: 6. Germline loops: CDR1 SQVTM, CDR2 ANQGSEA.

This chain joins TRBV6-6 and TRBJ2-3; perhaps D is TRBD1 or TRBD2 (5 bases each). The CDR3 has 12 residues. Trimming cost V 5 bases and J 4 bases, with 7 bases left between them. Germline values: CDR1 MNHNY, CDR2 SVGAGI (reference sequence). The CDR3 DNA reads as TGTGCCAGCAGTCAGGGAGCAGATACGCAGTATTTT. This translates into CASSQGADTQYF.

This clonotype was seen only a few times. CDR3 in amino acids: CASSLFVVGRGYNEQFF. The CDR3 DNA is TGTGCCAGCAGCCTTTTCGTGGTAGGAAGGGGTTACAATGAGCAGTTCTTC. V usage is TRBV2 and J usage is TRBJ2-1, with D perhaps matching TRBD1 (5 bases). Trimming removed 6 bases from V and 4 bases from J, with 22 bases in between. Germline CDR1 is SNHLY and CDR2 is FYNNEI. CDR3 length equals 17 residues. The complete variable domain, with remaining parts taken from reference TRBV2 and TRBJ2-1, reads EPEVTQTPSHQVTQMGQEVILRCVPISNHLYFYWYRQILGQKVEFLVSFYNNEISEKSEIFDDQFSVERPDGSNFTLKIRSTKLEDSAMYFCASSLFVVGRGYNEQFFGPGTRLTVL.

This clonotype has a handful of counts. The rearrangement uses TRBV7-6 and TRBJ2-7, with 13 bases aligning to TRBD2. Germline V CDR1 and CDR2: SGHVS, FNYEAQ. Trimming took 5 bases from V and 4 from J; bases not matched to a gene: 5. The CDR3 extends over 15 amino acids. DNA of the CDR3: TGTGCCAGCAGCCCCGGGACTAGCGGGATTTACGAGCAGTACTTC. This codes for CASSPGTSGIYEQYF.

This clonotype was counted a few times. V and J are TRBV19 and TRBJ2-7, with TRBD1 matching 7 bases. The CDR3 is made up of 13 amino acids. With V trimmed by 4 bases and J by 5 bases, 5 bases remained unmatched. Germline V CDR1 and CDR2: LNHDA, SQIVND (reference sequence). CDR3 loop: CASSNRQGHEQYF. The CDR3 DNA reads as TGTGCCAGTAGTAACCGACAGGGTCACGAGCAGTACTTC.

The CDR3 region is CASSSPGQGYGYTF. CDR3 in DNA: TGTGCCAGCAGCTCTCCGGGACAGGGCTATGGCTACACCTTC. The chain links TRBV5-4 to TRBJ1-2; 9 bases are a match to TRBD1. The germline CDR1 and CDR2 sequences are SGHNT and YYREEE (reference sequence). V gave up 3 bases and J gave up 4 bases; unmatched junction bases: 4. This CDR3 region has 14 residues.

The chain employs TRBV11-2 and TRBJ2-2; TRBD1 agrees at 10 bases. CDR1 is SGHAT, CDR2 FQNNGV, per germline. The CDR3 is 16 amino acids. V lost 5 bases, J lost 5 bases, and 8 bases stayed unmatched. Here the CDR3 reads CASSQRQGAMTGELFF. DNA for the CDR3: TGTGCCAGCAGCCAACGACAGGGGGCGATGACCGGGGAGCTGTTTTTT.

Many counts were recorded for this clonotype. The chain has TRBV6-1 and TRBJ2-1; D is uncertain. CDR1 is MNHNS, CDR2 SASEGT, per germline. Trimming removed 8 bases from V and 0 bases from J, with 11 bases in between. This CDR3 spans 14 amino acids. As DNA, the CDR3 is TGTGCCAGCTTTGCGGTAGGCTCCTACAATGAGCAGTTCTTC. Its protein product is CASFAVGSYNEQFF.

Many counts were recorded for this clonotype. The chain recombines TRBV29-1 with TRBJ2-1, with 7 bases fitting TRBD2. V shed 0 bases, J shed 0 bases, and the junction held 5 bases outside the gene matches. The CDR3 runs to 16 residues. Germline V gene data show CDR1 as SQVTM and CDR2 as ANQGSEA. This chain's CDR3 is CSVEEGGFSSYNEQFF. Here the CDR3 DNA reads TGCAGCGTTGAAGAGGGGGGGTTTAGCTCCTACAATGAGCAGTTCTTC.

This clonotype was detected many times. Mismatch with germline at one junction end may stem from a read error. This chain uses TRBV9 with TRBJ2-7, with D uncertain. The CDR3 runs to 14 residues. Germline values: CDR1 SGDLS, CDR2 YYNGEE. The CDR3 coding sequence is TGTGCCAACAGCGTAGGCTTGACTTCCTACGAGCAGTACTTC. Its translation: CANSVGLTSYEQYF. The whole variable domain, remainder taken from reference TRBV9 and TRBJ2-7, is DSGVTQTPKHLITATGQRVTLRCSPRSGDLSVYWYQQSLDQGLQFLIQYYNGEERAKGNILERFSAQQFPDLHSELNLSSLELGDSALYFCANSVGLTSYEQYFGPGTRLTVT.

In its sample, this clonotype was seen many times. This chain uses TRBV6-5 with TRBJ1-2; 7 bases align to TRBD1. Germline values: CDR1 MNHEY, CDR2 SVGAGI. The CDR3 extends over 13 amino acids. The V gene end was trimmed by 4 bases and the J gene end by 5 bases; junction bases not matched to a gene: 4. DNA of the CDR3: TGTGCCAGCAGTTCCTTGACAGGGTATGGCTACACCTTC. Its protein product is CASSSLTGYGYTF.